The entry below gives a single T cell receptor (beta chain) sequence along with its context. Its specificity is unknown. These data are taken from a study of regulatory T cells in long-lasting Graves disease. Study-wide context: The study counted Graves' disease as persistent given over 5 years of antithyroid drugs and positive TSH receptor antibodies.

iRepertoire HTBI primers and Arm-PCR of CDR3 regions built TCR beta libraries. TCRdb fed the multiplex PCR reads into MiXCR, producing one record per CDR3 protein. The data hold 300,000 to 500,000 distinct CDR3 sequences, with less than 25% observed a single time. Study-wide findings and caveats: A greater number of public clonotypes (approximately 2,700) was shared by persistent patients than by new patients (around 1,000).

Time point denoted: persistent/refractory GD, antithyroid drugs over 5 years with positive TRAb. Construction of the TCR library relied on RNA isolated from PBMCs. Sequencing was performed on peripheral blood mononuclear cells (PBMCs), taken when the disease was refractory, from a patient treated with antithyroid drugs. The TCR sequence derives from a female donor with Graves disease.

The CDR3: CASSIQGYTEAFF. Here the CDR3 DNA reads TGTGCCAGCAGTATCCAGGGATACACTGAAGCTTTCTTT. The chain joins TRBV6-1 to TRBJ1-1; a weak D match, TRBD1 (5 bases). V was pared by 5 bases and J by 3 bases, with 10 bases between. This CDR3 is 13 amino acids long. CDR1 and CDR2 (germline): MNHNS, SASEGT.